One sample yielded the 4 T cell receptor beta chains listed below, sequenced in a study of T-cell reconstitution after alpha-beta-depleted transplantation in children. Researchers prepared the TCRbeta library using unique molecular identifiers, the study reports. One entry per CDR3 protein, called by TCRdb with MiXCR from the PCR reads. The sample records about a million distinct CDR3 sequences, around 30% being singletons. The starting material was PBMCs, mostly from graft donor cells, obtained 360 days after TCRalphabeta/CD19-depleted stem cell transplant. All receptors derive from a boy under two years old who had a stem cell transplant for SCID, so the T cells may come from the graft donor.

The J gene is TRBJ2-5, the V gene TRBV5-1; D is ambiguous. The CDR3 covers 14 residues. Trimming cost V 5 bases and J 0 bases, with 11 bases left between them. CDR1 and CDR2 from the germline V gene are SGHRS and YFSETQ. The CDR3 nucleotides read TGCGCCAGCAGACCGTACCCGTACCAAGAGACCCAGTACTTC. Amino acid sequence: CASRPYPYQETQYF.

The chain recombines TRBV2 with TRBJ2-3; 9 nucleotides align to TRBD2. J gave up 4 bases and V 3 bases, and 2 bases lay outside the gene matches. This CDR3 has 14 amino acids. The germline V gene encodes CDR1 SNHLY and CDR2 FYNNEI. The CDR3 nucleotides read TGTGCCAGCAGTGACCGACTAGCGGCAGATACGCAGTATTTT. Protein: CASSDRLAADTQYF. Together with reference TRBV2 and TRBJ2-3, the CDR3 gives the full variable domain: EPEVTQTPSHQVTQMGQEVILRCVPISNHLYFYWYRQILGQKVEFLVSFYNNEISEKSEIFDDQFSVERPDGSNFTLKIRSTKLEDSAMYFCASSDRLAADTQYFGPGTRLTVL.

This clonotype has a handful of counts. The V and J genes are TRBV11-2 and TRBJ1-1, with D uncertain. The ends were cut back, 5 bases at V and 3 bases at J, with 16 bases in the middle. The CDR3 extends over 15 amino acids. Germline V gene data show CDR1 as SGHAT and CDR2 as FQNNGV. CDR3 in DNA: TGTGCCAGCAGCCCTCCATCGACCGGTTACACTGAAGCTTTCTTT. Translated: CASSPPSTGYTEAFF.

The table lists this clonotype with a few counts. The rearrangement joins TRBV6-5 to TRBJ1-3; maybe TRBD1 (6 bases). CDR1 MNHEY and CDR2 SVGAGI come from the germline V gene. The CDR3 consists of 16 residues. Trimming took off 6 bases at V and 0 bases at J, with 15 bases between the two ends. The CDR3 here is CASSYGQLNSGNTIYF. DNA for the CDR3: TGTGCCAGCAGCTACGGACAGCTCAACTCTGGAAACACCATATATTTT.